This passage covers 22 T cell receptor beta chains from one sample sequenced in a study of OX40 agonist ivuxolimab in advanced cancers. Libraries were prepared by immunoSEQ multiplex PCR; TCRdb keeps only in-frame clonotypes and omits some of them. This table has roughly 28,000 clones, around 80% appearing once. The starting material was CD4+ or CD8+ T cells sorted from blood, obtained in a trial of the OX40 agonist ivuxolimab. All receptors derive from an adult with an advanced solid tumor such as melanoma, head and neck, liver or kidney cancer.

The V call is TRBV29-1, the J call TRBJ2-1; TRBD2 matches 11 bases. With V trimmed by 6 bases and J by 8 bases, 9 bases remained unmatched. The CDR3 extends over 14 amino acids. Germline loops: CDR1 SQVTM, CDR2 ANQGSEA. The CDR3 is CSVELAGVAYEQFF. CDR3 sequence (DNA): TGCAGCGTGGAACTAGCGGGAGTGGCGTATGAGCAGTTCTTC.

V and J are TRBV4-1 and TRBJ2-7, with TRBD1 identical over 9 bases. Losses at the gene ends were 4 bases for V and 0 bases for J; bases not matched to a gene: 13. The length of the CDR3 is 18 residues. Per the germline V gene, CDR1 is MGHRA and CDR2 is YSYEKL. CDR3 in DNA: TGCGCCAGCAGCCTCAGCCCTCGGACAGGGGCGAGCTCCTACGAGCAGTACTTC. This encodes CASSLSPRTGASSYEQYF.

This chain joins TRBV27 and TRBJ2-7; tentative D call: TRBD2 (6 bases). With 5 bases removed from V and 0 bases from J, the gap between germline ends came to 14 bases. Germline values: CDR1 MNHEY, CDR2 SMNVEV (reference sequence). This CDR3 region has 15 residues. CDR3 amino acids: CASSGGLRHSYEQYF. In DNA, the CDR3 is TGTGCCAGCAGTGGGGGGTTGCGGCACTCCTACGAGCAGTACTTC.

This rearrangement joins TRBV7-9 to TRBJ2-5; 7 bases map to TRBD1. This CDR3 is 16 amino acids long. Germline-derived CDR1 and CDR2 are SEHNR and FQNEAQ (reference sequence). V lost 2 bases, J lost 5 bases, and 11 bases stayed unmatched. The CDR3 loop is CASSLKWTGMRETQYF. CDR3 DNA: TGTGCCAGCAGCTTAAAGTGGACAGGCATGAGGGAGACCCAGTACTTC.

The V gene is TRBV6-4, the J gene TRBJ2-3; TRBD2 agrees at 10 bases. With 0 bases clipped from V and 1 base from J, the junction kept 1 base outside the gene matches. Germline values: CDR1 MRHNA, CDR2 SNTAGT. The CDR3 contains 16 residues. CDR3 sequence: CASSDSSGGGTDTQYF. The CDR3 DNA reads TGTGCCAGCAGTGACTCGAGCGGGGGGGGCACAGATACGCAGTATTTT.

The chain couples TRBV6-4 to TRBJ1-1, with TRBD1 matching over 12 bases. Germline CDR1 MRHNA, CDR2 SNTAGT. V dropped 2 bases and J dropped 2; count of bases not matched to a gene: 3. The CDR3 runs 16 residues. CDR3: CASSDTGTGGNTEAFF. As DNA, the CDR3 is TGTGCCAGCAGTGACACAGGGACAGGGGGCAACACTGAAGCTTTCTTT.

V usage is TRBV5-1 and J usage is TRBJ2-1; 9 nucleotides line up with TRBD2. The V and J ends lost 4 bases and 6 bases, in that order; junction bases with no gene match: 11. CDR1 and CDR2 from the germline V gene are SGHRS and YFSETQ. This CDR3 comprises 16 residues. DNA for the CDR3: TGCGCCAGCAGCCACTATAGCGGGGGAAAACCCAATGAGCAGTTCTTC. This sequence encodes CASSHYSGGKPNEQFF.

The CDR3 DNA sequence: TGTGCCAGCAGCTTAGGGGACAGGGGTTACCAAGAGACCCAGTACTTC. Amino acid sequence: CASSLGDRGYQETQYF. The chain combines TRBV13 with TRBJ2-5; 9 bases line up with TRBD1. CDR1 and CDR2 (germline): PRHDT, FYEKMQ (reference sequence). Trimming removed 0 bases from V and 0 bases from J; junction bases left unmatched: 2. The CDR3 spans 16 residues.

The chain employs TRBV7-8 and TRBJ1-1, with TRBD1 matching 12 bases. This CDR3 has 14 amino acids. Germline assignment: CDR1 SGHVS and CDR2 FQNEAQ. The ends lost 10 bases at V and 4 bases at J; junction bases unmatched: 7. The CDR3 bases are TGTGCCACGTGGGGACAGGGGGCTCCCACTGAAGCTTTCTTT. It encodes CATWGQGAPTEAFF.

CDR3 in DNA: TGTGCCAGCAGTGTCAGGGGCGTGAACACTGAAGCTTTCTTT. It translates to CASSVRGVNTEAFF. This chain links TRBV28 with TRBJ1-1, with D perhaps TRBD1 (6 bases). The CDR3 is made up of 14 amino acids. Between the trimmed V and J ends, which lost 5 bases and 0 bases, there was a span of 10 bases. Germline CDR1 and CDR2: MDHEN and SYDVKM.

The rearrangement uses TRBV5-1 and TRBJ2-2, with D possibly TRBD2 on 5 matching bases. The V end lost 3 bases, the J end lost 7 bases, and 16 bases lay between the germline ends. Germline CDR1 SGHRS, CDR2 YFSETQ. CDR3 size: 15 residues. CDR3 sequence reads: CASSSERASFGELFF. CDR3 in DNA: TGCGCCAGCAGCTCGGAGAGGGCATCTTTCGGGGAGCTGTTTTTT.

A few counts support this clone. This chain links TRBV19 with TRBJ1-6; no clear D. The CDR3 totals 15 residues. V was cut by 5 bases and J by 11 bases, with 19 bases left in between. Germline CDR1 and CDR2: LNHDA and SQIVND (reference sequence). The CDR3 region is CASSAFRRQATPLHF. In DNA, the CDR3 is TGTGCCAGTAGTGCCTTTAGGCGGCAAGCTACACCCCTCCACTTT.

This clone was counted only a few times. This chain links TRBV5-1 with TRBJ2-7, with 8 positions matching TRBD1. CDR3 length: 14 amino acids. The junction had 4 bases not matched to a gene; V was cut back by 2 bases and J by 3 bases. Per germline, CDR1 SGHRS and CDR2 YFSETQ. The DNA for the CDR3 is TGCGCCAGCAGCTTTTCCGGGACAGGCTACGAGCAGTACTTC. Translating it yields CASSFSGTGYEQYF.

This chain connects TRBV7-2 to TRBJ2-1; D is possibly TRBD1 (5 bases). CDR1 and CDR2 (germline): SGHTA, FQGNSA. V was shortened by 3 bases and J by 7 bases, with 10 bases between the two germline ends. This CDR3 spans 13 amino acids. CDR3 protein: CASSFFSGNEQFF. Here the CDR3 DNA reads TGTGCCAGCAGCTTTTTTTCAGGGAATGAGCAGTTCTTC.

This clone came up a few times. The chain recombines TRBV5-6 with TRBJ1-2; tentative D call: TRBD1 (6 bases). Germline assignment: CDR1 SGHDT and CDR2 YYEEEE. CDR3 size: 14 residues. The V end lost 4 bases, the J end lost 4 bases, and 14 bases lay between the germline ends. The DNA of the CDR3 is TGTGCCAGCAGCCCAGGACAGCTGATCTATGGCTACACCTTC. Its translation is CASSPGQLIYGYTF.

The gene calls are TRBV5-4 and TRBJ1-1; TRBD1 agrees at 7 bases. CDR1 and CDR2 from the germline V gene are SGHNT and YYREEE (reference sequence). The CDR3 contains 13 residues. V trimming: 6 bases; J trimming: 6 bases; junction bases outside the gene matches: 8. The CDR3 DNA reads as TGTGCCAGCACGGCGACAGGGAGGGCTGAAGCTTTCTTT. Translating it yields CASTATGRAEAFF.

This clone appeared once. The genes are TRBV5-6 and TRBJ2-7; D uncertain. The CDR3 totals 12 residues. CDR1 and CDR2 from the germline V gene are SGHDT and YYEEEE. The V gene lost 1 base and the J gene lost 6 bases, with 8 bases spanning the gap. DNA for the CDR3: TGTGCCAGCAGCTTGTCAACTTCCGAGCAGTACTTC. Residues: CASSLSTSEQYF.

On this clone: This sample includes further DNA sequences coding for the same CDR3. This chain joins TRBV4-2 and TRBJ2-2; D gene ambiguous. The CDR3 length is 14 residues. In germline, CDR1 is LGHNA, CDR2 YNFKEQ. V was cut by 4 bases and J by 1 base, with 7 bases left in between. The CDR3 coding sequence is TGTGCCAGCAGCCCGGGTGAGAACACCGGGGAGCTGTTTTTT. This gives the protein CASSPGENTGELFF.

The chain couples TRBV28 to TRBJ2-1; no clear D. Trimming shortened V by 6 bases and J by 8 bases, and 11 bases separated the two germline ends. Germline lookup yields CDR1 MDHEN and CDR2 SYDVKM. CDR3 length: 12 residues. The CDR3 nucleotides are TGTGCCAGCAGATACTCTCGGGATGAGCAGTTCTTC. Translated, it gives CASRYSRDEQFF.

The CDR3 DNA reads as TGTGCCAGCAGCCCCTGGGAGGGCCCCACAGATACGCAGTATTTT. Translation: CASSPWEGPTDTQYF. V usage is TRBV27 and J usage is TRBJ2-3; 7 bases map to TRBD2. V lost 6 bases to trimming and J lost 2 bases; unmatched junction nucleotides: 8. The CDR3 loop spans 15 amino acids. CDR1 and CDR2 (germline): MNHEY, SMNVEV (reference sequence).

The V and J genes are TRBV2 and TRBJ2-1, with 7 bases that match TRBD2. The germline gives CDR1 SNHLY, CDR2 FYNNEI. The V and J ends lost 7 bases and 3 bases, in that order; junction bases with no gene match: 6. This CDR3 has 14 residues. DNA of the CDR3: TGTGCCAGCAACGGGGCGGGGGTCTACAATGAGCAGTTCTTC. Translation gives CASNGAGVYNEQFF.

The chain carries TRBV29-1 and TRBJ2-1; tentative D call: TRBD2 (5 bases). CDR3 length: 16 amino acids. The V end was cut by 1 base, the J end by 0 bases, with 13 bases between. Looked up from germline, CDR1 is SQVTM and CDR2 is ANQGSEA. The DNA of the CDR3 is TGCAGCGTTGAAGGAGGGCAGGCGAGCTCCTACAATGAGCAGTTCTTC. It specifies CSVEGGQASSYNEQFF.